This TCR beta chain appears in the sequencing data of a study of cytomegalovirus exposure and HLA in healthy donors (dated by TCRdb to 2016 to 2017). About the investigation overall: According to an earlier analysis of 587 of the donors, about 190 million T cells yielded 117 million unique TCR beta sequences and 276 Gb of sequence data. About 280 gigabases of sequencing data and 75 million to 85 million unique TCR sequences made up an early release that covered around 640 HLA-typed donors. The genetic ancestry cluster associated with self-reported Caucasian donors included around 76% of the roughly 390 genotyped donors. The study aimed to test whether signatures of past pathogen exposure could be identified by cataloging public T cell receptors. The study profiled the T cell repertoires of under 850 subjects by immunosequencing and related them to cytomegalovirus serostatus. Along with the approximately 670-subject first cohort, a separate validation cohort of over a hundred different subjects was used. To predict cytomegalovirus infection status, the study combined high-throughput TCR immunosequencing, statistical association of individual TCRs with disease status, and machine learning. To study patterns of TCR occurrence, a later analysis re-analyzed previously published TCR beta repertoires from 666 donors and added high-resolution HLA genotyping. Rather than drawing on any new phenotypic data, the later analysis identified candidate immune exposures from TCR beta sequences and the way those sequences occurred across donors. To decide whether each TCR beta V gene segment behaved as functional or pseudogenic, an earlier analysis of some 570 of the donors relied on high-throughput TCR beta sequencing. Donor age, sex, ethnicity and CMV serostatus were compiled together with the repertoire data. A later genetic analysis took genome-wide SNP genotypes for about three fifths of the 666 donors and used that subset as a discovery cohort. All discovery cohort repertoires had been generated on a single sequencing platform. Class I and class II HLA loci were covered by the typing at four-digit resolution. The number of typed donors differed by locus: about 620-640 for A, B, C, DRB1 and DQB1; about 520 for DQA1; 606 for DPA1; and 400 to 480 for DPB1. Because of strong linkage in the cohort, five DR-DQ haplotypes were treated as single units for association and clustering. Among about 410 genotyped donors of the cohort, an average of approximately 240,000 unique TCR beta nucleotide sequences was sequenced per donor, of which approximately 18% were non-productive.

Library generation was performed with the immunoSEQ multiplex PCR assay. For the multiplex PCR, a mixture combining 60 forward primers for TCR Vbeta segments and 13 reverse primers for TCR Jbeta segments was used. Amplification of the CDR3 region of rearranged TCR beta genes was performed with a multiplex PCR assay on genomic DNA. The Illumina HiSeq System was used to sequence the amplified TCR beta libraries as 87-base-pair reads. The source study handled its data this way. In a later analysis, some 80 million unique TCR beta chains were counted across the 500 to 850 repertoires, and approximately 11 million of these chains were shared by at least two donors. To remove PCR and sequencing errors, raw reads were error-corrected and collapsed into unique sequences using a nearest-neighbor algorithm that merged closely related sequences. To assign V, D and J gene segments, CDR3 sequences were aligned to IMGT reference sequences. For a sequence to be retained, a match of at least six nucleotides to both a V gene segment and a J gene segment was required. A rearrangement counted as productive if the CDR3 had no stop codons and remained in frame with V and J, and every other rearrangement counted as non-productive. Following IMGT convention, CDR3 was defined as the stretch from the second conserved V-encoded cysteine to the conserved J-encoded phenylalanine. The earlier analysis of fewer than 750 of the donors excluded sequences that lacked an unambiguous match to a single V gene segment. An earlier analysis of several hundred of the donors called V segments functional above 56.7% productive rearrangements and segregating when the between-donor standard deviation exceeded 5%. To diagnose cytomegalovirus status from the catalog of TCR beta chain sequences, a statistical classification framework was built. V and J gene assignment, in a later analysis, came from comparing TCR nucleotide sequences with IMGT/GENE-DB human TR gene sequences. A later analysis assigned CDR3 sequences and most-parsimonious VDJ recombination scenarios with the TCRdist pipeline. In a later analysis, each TCR beta chain was defined by its CDR3 amino acid sequence together with its V-gene family, and reads without a unique V-gene family were excluded. In a later analysis, 450 to 600 highly shared, low-generation-probability nucleotide sequences were removed to address suspected cross-contamination and a sequencing artifact. For each public chain, a later analysis derived a clonal expansion index from normalized ranks of inferred template counts within each repertoire. In a later analysis, generation probabilities were computed using a VDJ recombination model fitted to out-of-frame rearrangements, and the results were checked against IGoR. In a later analysis, TCR-TCR, TCR-HLA and TCR-CMV co-occurrence was scored with hypergeometric tests, and a repertoire-size bias correction was applied to TCR pairs. In a later analysis, false discovery rates were estimated by permuting HLA or CMV assignments 20 times. A later analysis grouped co-occurring TCRs with DBSCAN, adding TCRdist sequence similarity when clustering within HLA-allele-positive subsets. For co-occurrence clustering, repertoires with fewer than 30,000 or more than 120,000 public chains were excluded, along with a handful of repertoires with anomalous nucleotide sharing. TCRdb carries this immuneACCESS record with in-frame sequences only. Its versions omit some clonotypes, under half of them owing to an unresolved V gene in the studies checked, with the rest unexplained. Clone size and V and J calls were adopted from that table, with D and trimming inferred from the DNA. In all, the sample holds around 91,000 clones, and approximately 78% of those were seen once. The top ten clones comprise approximately 4.6% of the sample.

Summary of the overall study and its limitations: In a later analysis, HLA-associated TCR beta chains were found to be more clonally expanded and to have lower generation probabilities than equally common non-associated chains. CMV serostatus was the only immune exposure information available for the cohort. The earlier analysis of approximately 560 of the donors excluded approximately 15 rarely observed V segments, including chromosome 9 orphons, because counts were too low. It was suggested by the authors that the approach could potentially be generalized to other disease states and immunological phenotypes. While some public TCRs were present in many individuals, most TCR sequences turned up only very rarely across donors. In this cohort, only TCR beta chains were sequenced, and detectable features were limited by the absence of alpha or paired-chain data. Roughly uniform sequencing depth across donors was assumed in presence/absence analyses, although this assumption may not hold. A further reported finding was that TCR beta sequences accurately predicted the HLA-A and HLA-B alleles for most subjects in the first cohort. Most CMV-associated TCR beta chains appeared to be HLA-restricted in a later analysis, and the HLA associations seemed to be driven largely by CMV exposure. In a later analysis, TCR association rates were found to vary across HLA loci, with the most associated TCRs seen for DRB1 alleles and the fewest for HLA-C alleles. Because the 87-base-pair reads could not distinguish some IMGT-functional V segments, including TRBV6-2 and TRBV6-3, those segments were excluded. Three of the identified cytomegalovirus-associated TCR beta chains were confirmed in vitro to be specific for cytomegalovirus antigens. Broadly in line with IMGT annotations, most TCR beta V segments showed up in productive rearrangements about 90% or about 30% of the time in an earlier analysis of about 500 of the donors. The study gave a list of under 200 TCR beta chains associated with cytomegalovirus. Correlated functional status among segregating V segments might reflect linkage disequilibrium, but an unknown experimental factor could not be ruled out. According to a later genetic analysis, donors in an Asian-associated ancestry cluster had fewer N-insertions in productive TCRs than the approximately 650-donor mean. In both the original and validation cohorts, the classifier was reported to diagnose cytomegalovirus status with high specificity and sensitivity. In a later analysis, several top co-occurrence clusters were reported to appear linked to parvovirus B19, influenza, CMV and Epstein-Barr virus. Because HLA typing was unavailable for some donors at each locus, only the typed subset was used in association tests. Assigning TCR associations to individual alleles was difficult when HLA alleles, especially DR and DQ, strongly co-occurred. A later analysis associated approximately 17,000 TCR beta sequences with specific HLA alleles at a false discovery rate of 0.05. In a later genetic analysis, a missense DCLRE1C variant was associated with V-gene and J-gene trimming of TCR beta chains, and the association was replicated in an independent cohort. A cluster of highly shared sequence variants was judged likely to represent a technical artifact of the sequencing pipeline.

Deletion took 6 bases off V and 4 bases off J, with a span of 22 bases between the germline ends. CDR1 and CDR2, looked up from the germline V gene, are SGDLS and YYNGEE. There are 16 amino acids in the CDR3, from cysteine to phenylalanine inclusive. The CDR3 DNA has 48 bases and is translated from base 1. In regard to this clone: Its antigen specificity is not known. There are no base qualities to consult, and no much larger clone falls within one base.

In total, about 650 healthy bone marrow donors made up the cohort. At the time of sampling, all cohort members were nominally healthy, though unrecorded immune exposures were likely present. The donor tested CMV seropositive, placing the donor among the 289 seropositive members of the cohort. A peripheral blood sample was collected from each donor, and TCR beta sequencing was performed on peripheral blood mononuclear cells. Genomic DNA extraction from the blood cell samples was performed with the Qiagen DNeasy Blood Extraction Kit. The rearrangement joined TRBV9 to TRBJ2-5; TRBD2 is possibly the D segment (7 matching bases). Material: PBMCs. The clonotype was recovered from a woman between 35 and 50 years old in good health and CMV-seropositive. The CDR3 loop reads CASTKEGGLVAETQYF. The base sequence is TGTGCCAGCACCAAAGAGGGGGGGTTGGTGGCAGAGACCCAGTACTTC.